What follows are 27 T cell receptor beta chains derived from one specimen sequenced in a study of blood T cell repertoires in COVID-19. Method: immunoSEQ multiplex PCR; TCRdb's copy keeps in-frame clones and lacks some. This sample yields 150,000 to 200,000 clones, of which roughly 86% are seen a single time; roughly 8.7% belongs to the top ten. The material sequenced was PBMCs or T cells enriched from blood (not recorded which). These TCRs come from a woman aged 25 to 39 who had recovered from COVID-19.

The rearrangement links TRBV28 to TRBJ2-4; 16 bases line up with TRBD2. Germline trimming cut 7 bases from V and 3 bases from J; bases unmatched to any gene: 12. Germline V gene data show CDR1 as MDHEN and CDR2 as SYDVKM. The CDR3 consists of 19 residues. CDR3: CASTMGGLAGGPVKNIQYF. The CDR3 region has the DNA TGTGCCAGCACCATGGGGGGACTAGCGGGAGGGCCGGTCAAAAACATTCAGTACTTC.

The chain carries TRBV19 and TRBJ2-7; no clear D gene. In germline, CDR1 is LNHDA, CDR2 SQIVND (reference sequence). V dropped 5 bases and J dropped 0 bases, with 11 bases sitting between them. CDR3 length equals 14 residues. Here the CDR3 DNA reads TGTGCCAGTAGTCCTCAGGTTAACTCCTACGAGCAGTACTTC. Amino acid sequence: CASSPQVNSYEQYF.

The chain couples TRBV28 to TRBJ2-5, with 7 bases matching TRBD1. Germline-derived CDR1 and CDR2 are MDHEN and SYDVKM. There are 16 residues in the CDR3. Trimming took 3 bases from V and 1 from J; bases not matched to a gene: 8. This CDR3 is CASSFSTQGFQETQYF. The CDR3 DNA reads as TGTGCCAGCAGTTTTTCAACACAGGGGTTCCAAGAGACCCAGTACTTC.

V and J are TRBV5-1 and TRBJ2-7; the match to TRBD1 covers 9 bases. Germline trimming cut 2 bases from V and 13 bases from J; bases unmatched to any gene: 13. Germline V gives CDR1 SGHRS, CDR2 YFSETQ. The CDR3 is 14 residues long. The CDR3 reads CASSFGADDRGKYF. The CDR3 DNA reads as TGCGCCAGCAGCTTCGGAGCTGATGACAGGGGGAAATACTTC.

This chain joins TRBV11-2 and TRBJ2-7; D may be TRBD1 (6 bases). This CDR3 spans 13 amino acids. Trimming took 4 bases from V and 3 from J, leaving 10 bases between them. The germline V gene has CDR1 SGHAT and CDR2 FQNNGV. CDR3 in DNA: TGTGCCAGCAGCTCAAGAGGGGGCTACGAGCAGTACTTC. This codes for CASSSRGGYEQYF.

The V gene is TRBV7-2, the J gene TRBJ2-1; 7 bases match TRBD2. The CDR3 spans 13 residues. In germline, CDR1 is SGHTA, CDR2 FQGNSA. Unmatched junction bases numbered 11, after V lost 4 bases and J lost 14 bases. The CDR3 nucleotides are TGTGCCAGCAGCTCCCCCCGGGAGGCGGGAAAGTTCTTC. Protein sequence: CASSSPREAGKFF.

The chain employs TRBV25-1 and TRBJ2-1, with a tentative D call TRBD2 (5 bases). The germline V and J ends were trimmed by 1 base and 0 bases, with 10 bases remaining between them. Germline V gene lookup returns CDR1 MGHDK and CDR2 SYGVNS. This CDR3 region has 16 residues. In nucleotides, the CDR3 is TGTGCCAGCAGTGAATTCGGAACTAGCTCCTACAATGAGCAGTTCTTC. Translation: CASSEFGTSSYNEQFF.

The chain links TRBV7-9 to TRBJ1-4; TRBD1 agrees at 8 bases. CDR3 length: 15 amino acids. Germline V gene sequence: CDR1 SEHNR, CDR2 FQNEAQ (reference sequence). V shed 5 bases, J shed 4 bases, and the junction held 6 bases outside the gene matches. This CDR3 reads CASSLDRGYNEKLFF. The CDR3 DNA sequence: TGTGCCAGCAGCCTCGACAGGGGTTATAATGAAAAACTGTTTTTT.

The gene calls are TRBV28 and TRBJ1-4; TRBD1 aligns across 9 bases. With V trimmed by 6 bases and J by 4 bases, 9 bases remained unmatched. Germline V gives CDR1 MDHEN, CDR2 SYDVKM. CDR3 size: 16 residues. This CDR3 is CASRPPGQGRNEKLFF. The CDR3 DNA follows: TGTGCCAGCAGACCCCCAGGACAGGGGCGTAATGAAAAACTGTTTTTT. Complete variable domain (other parts from reference TRBV28 and TRBJ1-4): DVKVTQSSRYLVKRTGEKVFLECVQDMDHENMFWYRQDPGLGLRLIYFSYDVKMKEKGDIPEGYSVSREKKERFSLILESASTNQTSMYLCASRPPGQGRNEKLFFGSGTQLSVL.

CDR3 loop: CASRGDRDYTF. The CDR3 coding sequence is TGTGCCAGCAGGGGAGACAGGGACTACACCTTC. This sequence joins TRBV28 and TRBJ1-2; 7 bases are shared with TRBD1. Per the germline V gene, CDR1 is MDHEN and CDR2 is SYDVKM. V lost 6 bases, J lost 10 bases, and 5 bases stayed unmatched. The CDR3 has 11 amino acids.

This chain links TRBV28 with TRBJ1-1; D call uncertain. This CDR3 contains 11 residues. The germline CDR1 and CDR2 sequences are MDHEN and SYDVKM. Trimming left V 7 bases short and J 7 bases short, with 10 bases between. Here the CDR3 DNA reads TGTGCCAGCACAACTAATAATGAAGCTTTCTTT. Its translation is CASTTNNEAFF. The full variable domain, in which reference TRBV28 and TRBJ1-1 provide the parts outside the CDR3, is DVKVTQSSRYLVKRTGEKVFLECVQDMDHENMFWYRQDPGLGLRLIYFSYDVKMKEKGDIPEGYSVSREKKERFSLILESASTNQTSMYLCASTTNNEAFFGQGTRLTVV.

V usage is TRBV24-1 and J usage is TRBJ2-1, with TRBD2 matching over 15 bases. CDR3 size: 14 residues. The germline gives CDR1 KGHDR, CDR2 SFDVKD. V was pared by 10 bases and J by 7 bases, with 4 bases of the junction left unmatched. In DNA form, the CDR3 reads TGTGCCACGGGCGGGACTAGCGGGAGGAATGAGCAGTTCTTC. Protein sequence: CATGGTSGRNEQFF.

The chain joins TRBV11-2 to TRBJ2-7; TRBD1 matches 10 bases. This CDR3 region has 14 residues. Germline V gene data show CDR1 as SGHAT and CDR2 as FQNNGV. The J segment lost 2 bases and the V segment lost 5 bases, leaving 3 bases of the junction unmatched. CDR3 amino acids: CASSTGQGTYEQYF. Here the CDR3 DNA reads TGTGCCAGCAGCACGGGACAGGGGACCTACGAGCAGTACTTC.

This chain connects TRBV18 to TRBJ2-7; 7 bases match TRBD1. This CDR3 contains 14 residues. Germline lookup yields CDR1 KGHSH and CDR2 LQKENI. V trimming: 3 bases; J trimming: 3 bases; junction bases outside the gene matches: 5. The CDR3 protein is CASSPRQGDYEQYF. The DNA of the CDR3 is TGTGCCAGCTCACCCCGGCAGGGGGACTACGAGCAGTACTTC.

On this clone itself: This clone may be a read error of a much larger clone one base away. The V and J genes are TRBV12-3 or TRBV12-4 and TRBJ2-7, with D possibly being TRBD1 (5 bases). Trimming cost V 1 base and J 4 bases, with 8 bases left between them. This CDR3 has 13 amino acids. The CDR3 coding sequence is TGTGCCAGCAGTTTAGGCAGGGATTACGAGCAGTACTTC. It is translated as CASSLGRDYEQYF.

The rearrangement links TRBV30 to TRBJ2-7; D is perhaps TRBD2 (6 bases). Germline V CDR1 and CDR2: GTSNPN, SVGIG (reference sequence). Trimming left V 5 bases short and J 1 base short, with 9 bases between. CDR3 length equals 12 residues. The CDR3 loop reads CAWGGTSYEQYF. The CDR3, as DNA: TGTGCCTGGGGAGGGACTTCCTACGAGCAGTACTTC.

The gene calls are TRBV10-3 and TRBJ1-1, with a possible D match to TRBD1 (6 bases). Germline V lookup: CDR1 ENHRY, CDR2 SYGVKD. This CDR3 spans 14 amino acids. V lost 6 bases to trimming and J lost 4 bases, with 15 bases between them. CDR3 nucleotides: TGTGCCATCAGAGTAGGGGGGGGAGGCACTGAAGCTTTCTTT. Amino acid sequence: CAIRVGGGGTEAFF.

This sequence joins TRBV9 and TRBJ1-5; tentative D call: TRBD1 (5 bases). With 0 bases removed from V and 6 bases from J, the gap between germline ends came to 10 bases. This CDR3 comprises 14 residues. Germline V gives CDR1 SGDLS, CDR2 YYNGEE. The CDR3: CASSVDSDSQPQHF. The CDR3 bases are TGTGCCAGCAGCGTAGACTCTGACAGTCAGCCCCAGCATTTT.

The rearrangement links TRBV5-1 to TRBJ2-2, with 11 bases fitting TRBD2. Germline V lookup: CDR1 SGHRS, CDR2 YFSETQ. CDR3 length: 16 amino acids. After removal of 5 bases from V and 1 base from J, the junction contained 4 bases not matched to a gene. CDR3 nucleotide sequence: TGCGCCAGCAGTTTGCTAGCGGGAGGGAACACCGGGGAGCTGTTTTTT. It is translated as CASSLLAGGNTGELFF. The full variable domain, rest sourced from reference TRBV5-1 and TRBJ2-2, is KAGVTQTPRYLIKTRGQQVTLSCSPISGHRSVSWYQQTPGQGLQFLFEYFSETQRNKGNFPGRFSGRQFSNSRSEMNVSTLELGDSALYLCASSLLAGGNTGELFFGEGSRLTVL.

The rearrangement links TRBV15 to TRBJ2-2; the D is unclear. The germline CDR1 and CDR2 sequences are LNHNV and YYDKDF (reference sequence). The CDR3 covers 12 residues. V dropped 0 bases and J dropped 9 bases, with 5 bases sitting between them. As DNA, the CDR3 is TGTGCCACCAGCAGAGATTACAGGGAGCTGTTTTTT. It encodes CATSRDYRELFF. The full variable domain, its missing parts supplied by reference TRBV15 and TRBJ2-2, is DAMVIQNPRYQVTQFGKPVTLSCSQTLNHNVMYWYQQKSSQAPKLLFHYYDKDFNNEADTPDNFQSRRPNTSFCFLDIRSPGLGDTAMYLCATSRDYRELFFGEGSRLTVL.

The chain recombines TRBV28 with TRBJ2-7; the match to TRBD2 covers 12 bases. This CDR3 region has 15 residues. With 6 bases clipped from V and 4 bases from J, the junction kept 7 bases outside the gene matches. Looked up from germline, CDR1 is MDHEN and CDR2 is SYDVKM. The CDR3 loop reads CASSDSGLAGYEQYF. The CDR3, as DNA: TGTGCCAGCAGCGATTCTGGACTAGCGGGATACGAGCAGTACTTC.

The J gene is TRBJ2-7, the V gene TRBV7-2; TRBD2 is a possible D gene (6 bases). V gave up 3 bases and J gave up 10 bases, with 13 bases separating them. The germline gives CDR1 SGHTA, CDR2 FQGNSA. The CDR3 contains 12 residues. CDR3 DNA sequence: TGTGCCAGCAGCTTTAGCATCGGGGGACAGTACTTC. It yields the protein CASSFSIGGQYF. Filled out from reference TRBV7-2 and TRBJ2-7, the complete variable domain reads GAGVSQSPSNKVTEKGKDVELRCDPISGHTALYWYRQSLGQGLEFLIYFQGNSAPDKSGLPSDRFSAERTGGSVSTLTIQRTQQEDSAVYLCASSFSIGGQYFGPGTRLTVT.

The J gene is TRBJ2-3, the V gene TRBV19; 8 bases agree with TRBD1. Germline loops: CDR1 LNHDA, CDR2 SQIVND (reference sequence). The CDR3 sequence is 16 residues long. J lost 3 bases, V lost 4 bases, and 9 bases had no gene match. For the CDR3, the DNA is TGTGCCAGTAGTACGGGACAGGCCCGTTGGACAGATACGCAGTATTTT. It codes for CASSTGQARWTDTQYF.

This clone was observed a single time. The gene calls are TRBV6-5 and TRBJ1-6; 10 bases line up with TRBD1. The CDR3 contains 15 residues. Germline-derived CDR1 and CDR2 are MNHEY and SVGAGI. The junction had 5 bases not matched to a gene; V was cut back by 2 bases and J by 10 bases. The CDR3 protein is CASSYMTGGLSPLHF. In nucleotides, the CDR3 is TGTGCCAGCAGTTACATGACAGGGGGCCTGTCACCCCTCCACTTT.

V is TRBV6-5 and J is TRBJ1-1; 7 nucleotides match TRBD1. The CDR3 extends over 14 amino acids. V lost 7 bases and J lost 4; bases outside the gene matches: 9. Looked up from germline, CDR1 is MNHEY and CDR2 is SVGAGI. The CDR3: CASTLQGSLTEAFF. CDR3 sequence (DNA): TGTGCCAGCACCTTACAGGGGTCCCTCACTGAAGCTTTCTTT.

The chain employs TRBV14 and TRBJ2-4, with TRBD1 matching over 9 bases. The J segment lost 1 base and the V segment lost 0 bases, leaving 7 bases of the junction unmatched. CDR1 and CDR2 from the germline V gene are SGHDN and FVKESK. The CDR3 length is 18 residues. CDR3 in amino acids: CASSQDITGGLAKNIQYF. The CDR3 coding sequence is TGTGCCAGCAGCCAAGATATCACAGGGGGCTTGGCCAAAAACATTCAGTACTTC.

About this clone itself: The same CDR3 is also encoded by other DNA sequences in this sample. V gene TRBV27 combines with J gene TRBJ2-7, with 8 bases lining up with TRBD1. The CDR3 contains 13 residues. CDR1 is MNHEY and CDR2 is SMNVEV in the germline V gene (reference sequence). Losses at the gene ends were 5 bases for V and 3 bases for J; bases not matched to a gene: 3. This CDR3 reads CASSPGQGYEQYF. DNA for the CDR3: TGTGCCAGCAGTCCAGGACAGGGCTACGAGCAGTACTTC.